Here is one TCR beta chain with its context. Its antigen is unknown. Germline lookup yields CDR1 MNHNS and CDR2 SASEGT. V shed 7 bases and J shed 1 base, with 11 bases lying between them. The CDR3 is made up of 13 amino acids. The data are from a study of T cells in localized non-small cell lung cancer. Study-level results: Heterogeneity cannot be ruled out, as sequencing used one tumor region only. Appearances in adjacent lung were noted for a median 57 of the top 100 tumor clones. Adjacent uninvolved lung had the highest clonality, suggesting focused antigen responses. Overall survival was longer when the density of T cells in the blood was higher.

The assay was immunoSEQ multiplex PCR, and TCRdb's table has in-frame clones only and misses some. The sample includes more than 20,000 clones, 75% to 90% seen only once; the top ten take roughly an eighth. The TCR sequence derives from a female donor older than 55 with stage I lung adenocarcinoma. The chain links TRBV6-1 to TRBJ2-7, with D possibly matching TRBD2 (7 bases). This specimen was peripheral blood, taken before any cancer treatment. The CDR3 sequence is CASKRGGSYEQYF. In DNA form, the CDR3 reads TGTGCCAGCAAAAGGGGGGGGTCCTACGAGCAGTACTTC.